A single sample is the source of the 19 T cell receptor beta chains below, sequenced in a study of shared clonotypes between healthy human individuals. Some clones are missing from TCRdb's copy, which holds only in-frame ones; the method was immunoSEQ multiplex PCR. The sample lists roughly 2.6 million clones; around 90% were seen once. Material for sequencing was naive CD4+ T cells sorted from blood. Sample subset: CD45RA+ positively selected. The receptor source for this set is a man aged 18 to 29 in good health.

The V and J genes are TRBV5-7 and TRBJ2-5; no firm D call. TRBV5-7 is placed among ORFs of uncertain function. The CDR3 runs to 14 residues. The ends were cut back, 4 bases at V and 5 bases at J, with 15 bases in the middle. The chain's CDR3 is CASSVVGMDETQYF. CDR3 DNA sequence: TGTGCCAGCAGCGTAGTAGGGATGGATGAGACCCAGTACTTC.

The chain combines TRBV5-1 with TRBJ1-3; TRBD1 aligns across 7 bases. CDR1 is SGHRS and CDR2 is YFSETQ in the germline V gene. V was clipped by 4 bases and J by 3 bases; unmatched bases: 4. CDR3 length: 14 residues. CDR3 region: CASSPDRDGNTIYF. The CDR3 DNA is TGCGCCAGCAGCCCTGACAGGGATGGAAACACCATATATTTT.

The chain links TRBV5-1 to TRBJ2-1; 8 bases agree with TRBD1. The CDR3 spans 17 residues. V lost 3 bases and J lost 5; bases outside the gene matches: 13. The germline V gene has CDR1 SGHRS and CDR2 YFSETQ. The CDR3 spells CASSSRNGQGLNNEQFF. The CDR3 region has the DNA TGCGCCAGCAGCTCGAGAAATGGACAGGGTCTCAACAATGAGCAGTTCTTC.

This chain connects TRBV6-6 to TRBJ2-3, with D maybe TRBD2 (5 bases). This CDR3 is built from 16 residues. V was shortened by 3 bases and J by 2 bases, with 15 bases between the two germline ends. CDR1 is MNHNY, CDR2 SVGAGI, per germline (reference sequence). The CDR3 spells CASSYRAERPTDTQYF. The CDR3 nucleotides are TGTGCCAGCAGTTATCGGGCGGAGCGGCCCACAGATACGCAGTATTTT.

The J gene is TRBJ2-3, the V gene TRBV9; TRBD2 is a possible D gene (6 bases). Germline V CDR1 and CDR2: SGDLS, YYNGEE. The CDR3 spans 14 residues. V shed 4 bases and J shed 2 bases, with 11 bases lying between them. The CDR3 here is CASSRRTTTDTQYF. As DNA, the CDR3 is TGTGCCAGCAGCCGGCGGACTACCACAGATACGCAGTATTTT.

J is TRBJ2-7 and V is TRBV7-8; 8 nucleotides match TRBD1. CDR3 length: 14 residues. Unmatched junction bases numbered 5, after V lost 4 bases and J lost 3 bases. Germline assignment: CDR1 SGHVS and CDR2 FQNEAQ. DNA of the CDR3: TGTGCCAGCAGCTACGGACAGGGTCTCTACGAGCAGTACTTC. Translated, it gives CASSYGQGLYEQYF.

Written as DNA, the CDR3 is TGTGCCAGCAGCTCCCGGACTAGCGGGGTAGATACGCAGTATTTT. This translates into CASSSRTSGVDTQYF. The chain carries TRBV5-4 and TRBJ2-3, with TRBD2 identical over 12 bases. This CDR3 region has 15 residues. V lost 3 bases to trimming and J lost 5 bases; unmatched junction nucleotides: 4. Germline V gene sequence: CDR1 SGHNT, CDR2 YYREEE (reference sequence).

This clone was observed once. V is TRBV29-1 and J is TRBJ2-7; D is uncertain. V lost 4 bases, J lost 1 base, and 14 bases lay in between. Germline-derived CDR1 and CDR2 are SQVTM and ANQGSEA. The length of the CDR3 is 14 residues. CDR3 DNA sequence: TGCAGCGTTGTGGATGGGCGACGGTCCTACGAGCAGTACTTC. It codes for CSVVDGRRSYEQYF.

This clone was seen once. This chain connects TRBV29-1 to TRBJ2-1; TRBD2 agrees at 13 bases. V was clipped by 0 bases and J by 8 bases; unmatched bases: 19. The CDR3 consists of 20 residues. Germline V gene data show CDR1 as SQVTM and CDR2 as ANQGSEA. The CDR3 spells CSVEDSGTSGKTNSSDEQFF. CDR3 bases: TGCAGCGTTGAAGATTCCGGGACTAGCGGGAAAACCAACTCTTCGGATGAGCAGTTCTTC.

This clone was seen a single time. The chain carries TRBV2 and TRBJ1-2, with 10 bases identical to TRBD1. This CDR3 is built from 16 residues. Germline assignment: CDR1 SNHLY and CDR2 FYNNEI. Losses at the gene ends were 9 bases for V and 2 bases for J; bases not matched to a gene: 12. The CDR3 here is CASIHQTGQGNYGYTF. The CDR3 DNA follows: TGTGCCAGTATTCACCAAACGGGACAGGGGAACTATGGCTACACCTTC. The entire variable domain, with the rest obtained from reference TRBV2 and TRBJ1-2, is as follows: EPEVTQTPSHQVTQMGQEVILRCVPISNHLYFYWYRQILGQKVEFLVSFYNNEISEKSEIFDDQFSVERPDGSNFTLKIRSTKLEDSAMYFCASIHQTGQGNYGYTFGSGTRLTVV.

This rearrangement joins TRBV13 to TRBJ2-5; D may be TRBD1 (6 bases). The CDR3 has 12 amino acids. Trimming pared 5 bases from V and 6 bases from J, leaving 10 bases between. CDR1 and CDR2 from the germline V gene are PRHDT and FYEKMQ (reference sequence). CDR3 region: CASSRGGQTQYF. The DNA of the CDR3 is TGTGCCAGCAGCCGAGGGGGTCAGACCCAGTACTTC.

V usage is TRBV6-1 and J usage is TRBJ1-2, with 7 bases aligning to TRBD1. Germline V gene sequence: CDR1 MNHNS, CDR2 SASEGT. The CDR3 runs 12 residues. Trimming cost V 3 bases and J 12 bases; bases outside gene matches: 7. The DNA of the CDR3 is TGTGCCAGCAGTGACCACAGGGGATCAAACACCTTC. It specifies CASSDHRGSNTF.

J is TRBJ2-2 and V is TRBV14; D perhaps matches TRBD2 (6 bases). With 0 bases removed from V and 5 bases from J, the gap between germline ends came to 7 bases. The germline V gene has CDR1 SGHDN and CDR2 FVKESK. The CDR3 spans 14 residues. CDR3 DNA: TGTGCCAGCAGCCAAGATGGGGGGACCGGGGAGCTGTTTTTT. The encoded protein is CASSQDGGTGELFF.

Concerning this clone: The junction and the germline gene differ at one end; a read error may be behind it. The V call is TRBV5-6, the J call TRBJ2-3; D is unclear. This CDR3 is built from 13 residues. The germline gives CDR1 SGHDT, CDR2 YYEEEE. The CDR3 region has the DNA TGTGCCAGCAGCGTAGAAGTCCGGGCCTTATGGAATTTT. Amino acids: CASSVEVRALWNF.

The gene calls are TRBV2 and TRBJ2-7; D assignment may be TRBD1 or TRBD2 (6 bases each). Trimming removed 4 bases at V and 3 bases at J, with 16 bases between. This CDR3 region has 15 residues. Germline CDR1 and CDR2: SNHLY and FYNNEI. The CDR3 loop reads CASSVSGAGNYEQYF. The CDR3 DNA reads TGTGCCAGCAGTGTCTCGGGGGCAGGGAACTACGAGCAGTACTTC.

The sample holds a few counts of this clone. CDR3 nucleotides: TGTGCCTCCGGGGGGCTTGAAAAACTGTTTTTT. Translation gives CASGGLEKLFF. The chain recombines TRBV7-2 with TRBJ1-4; possible D gene TRBD1, 6 bases. Per germline, CDR1 SGHTA and CDR2 FQGNSA. The CDR3 extends over 11 amino acids. V lost 11 bases and J 7 bases, leaving 11 bases between the germline ends.

Concerning this clone itself: The sample has other DNA sequences that encode this CDR3 too. V usage is TRBV6-5 and J usage is TRBJ2-2; D could derive from TRBD1 or TRBD2 (5 bases each). V shed 6 bases and J shed 0 bases, with 11 bases lying between them. The germline V gene has CDR1 MNHEY and CDR2 SVGAGI. The CDR3 runs 15 residues. CDR3 loop: CASSRGTANTGELFF. The CDR3 DNA reads TGTGCCAGCAGCCGAGGGACGGCGAACACCGGGGAGCTGTTTTTT.

The genes are TRBV9 and TRBJ2-1; 10 bases are a match to TRBD1. Germline trimming cut 0 bases from V and 9 bases from J; bases unmatched to any gene: 6. The length of the CDR3 is 15 residues. CDR1 and CDR2 (germline): SGDLS, YYNGEE. The CDR3 DNA is TGTGCCAGCAGCGTAGAGGGACAGGGGTTTAGTGAGCAGTTCTTC. It encodes CASSVEGQGFSEQFF.

Points on this clone: Other nucleotide sequences in the sample specify the same CDR3. This chain connects TRBV18 to TRBJ2-7; 10 positions agree with TRBD1. From germline, CDR1 is KGHSH and CDR2 LQKENI. This CDR3 region has 14 residues. V lost 6 bases, J lost 5 bases, and 7 bases stayed unmatched. CDR3 amino acids: CASSLTGTGDEQYF. In DNA form, the CDR3 reads TGTGCCAGCTCTTTAACCGGGACAGGGGACGAGCAGTACTTC.